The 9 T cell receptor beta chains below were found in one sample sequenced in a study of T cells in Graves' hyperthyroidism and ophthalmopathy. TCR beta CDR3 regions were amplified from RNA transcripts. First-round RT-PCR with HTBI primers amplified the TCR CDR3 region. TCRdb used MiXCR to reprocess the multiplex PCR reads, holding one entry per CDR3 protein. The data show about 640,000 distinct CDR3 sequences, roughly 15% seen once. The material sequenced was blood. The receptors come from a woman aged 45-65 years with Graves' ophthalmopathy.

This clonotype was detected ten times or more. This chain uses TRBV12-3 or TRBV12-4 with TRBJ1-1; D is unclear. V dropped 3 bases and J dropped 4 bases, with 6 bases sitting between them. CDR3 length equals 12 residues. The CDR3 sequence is CASSLYTTEAFF. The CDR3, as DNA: TGTGCCAGCAGTTTGTATACCACTGAAGCTTTCTTT.

CDR3 sequence (DNA): TGTGCCAGCTCACCATCCGGCGGGAGGAATTTATGGAACACCGGGGAGCTGTTTTTT. Its translation: CASSPSGGRNLWNTGELFF. This chain links TRBV18 with TRBJ2-2; TRBD2 agrees at 8 bases. The V segment lost 2 bases and the J segment 1 base; nucleotides outside the gene matches: 12. The CDR3 sequence is 19 residues long. Germline lookup yields CDR1 KGHSH and CDR2 LQKENI.

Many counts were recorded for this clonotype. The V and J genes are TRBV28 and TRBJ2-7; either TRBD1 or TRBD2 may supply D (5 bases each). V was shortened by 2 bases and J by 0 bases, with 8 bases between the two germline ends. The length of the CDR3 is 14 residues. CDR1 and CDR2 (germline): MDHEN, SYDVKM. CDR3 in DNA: TGTGCCAGCAGTTTAATGGGGACCTCCTACGAGCAGTACTTC. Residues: CASSLMGTSYEQYF.

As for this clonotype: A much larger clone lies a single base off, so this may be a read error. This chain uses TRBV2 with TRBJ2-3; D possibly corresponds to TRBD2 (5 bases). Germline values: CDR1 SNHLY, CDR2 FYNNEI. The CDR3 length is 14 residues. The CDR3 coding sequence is TGTGCCACCCTCAATCGGGAACGTACAGATACGCAGTGTTTT. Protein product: CATLNRERTDTQCF.

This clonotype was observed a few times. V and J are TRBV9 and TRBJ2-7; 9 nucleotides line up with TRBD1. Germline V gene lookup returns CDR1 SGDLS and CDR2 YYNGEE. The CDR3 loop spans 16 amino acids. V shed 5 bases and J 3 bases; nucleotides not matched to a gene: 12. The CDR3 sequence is CASSQGWGQGLYEQYF. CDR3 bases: TGTGCCAGCAGTCAAGGGTGGGGACAGGGCCTCTACGAGCAGTACTTC.

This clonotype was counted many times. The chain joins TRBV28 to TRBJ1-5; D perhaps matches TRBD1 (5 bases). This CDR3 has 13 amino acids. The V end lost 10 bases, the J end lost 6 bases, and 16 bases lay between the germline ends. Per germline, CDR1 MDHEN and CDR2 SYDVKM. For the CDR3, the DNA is TGTGCCATAAATGGGGGTAGGCGTCAGCCCCAGCATTTT. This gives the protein CAINGGRRQPQHF.

The CDR3: CASSQDLRQMNTEAFF. Written as DNA, the CDR3 is TGCGCCAGCAGCCAAGATTTGCGGCAGATGAACACTGAAGCTTTCTTT. The V and J genes are TRBV4-1 and TRBJ1-1; D is undetermined. CDR1 is MGHRA and CDR2 is YSYEKL in the germline V gene. The CDR3 consists of 16 residues. V was trimmed by 0 bases and J by 0 bases, leaving 11 bases between them.

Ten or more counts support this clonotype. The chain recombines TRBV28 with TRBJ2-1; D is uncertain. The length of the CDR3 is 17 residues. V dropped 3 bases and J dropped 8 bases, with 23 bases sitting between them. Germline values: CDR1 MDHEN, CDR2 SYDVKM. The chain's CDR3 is CASSFPAAQVIGHEQFF. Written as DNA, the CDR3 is TGTGCCAGCAGTTTCCCCGCGGCCCAGGTTATTGGCCATGAGCAGTTCTTC.

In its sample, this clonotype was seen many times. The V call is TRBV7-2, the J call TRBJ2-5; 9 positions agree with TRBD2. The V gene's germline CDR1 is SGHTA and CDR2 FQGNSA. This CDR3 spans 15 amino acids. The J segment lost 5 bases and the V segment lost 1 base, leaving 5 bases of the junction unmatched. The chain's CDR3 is CASSLGGRGGETQYF. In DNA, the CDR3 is TGTGCCAGCAGCTTAGGCGGGAGGGGCGGGGAGACCCAGTACTTC.